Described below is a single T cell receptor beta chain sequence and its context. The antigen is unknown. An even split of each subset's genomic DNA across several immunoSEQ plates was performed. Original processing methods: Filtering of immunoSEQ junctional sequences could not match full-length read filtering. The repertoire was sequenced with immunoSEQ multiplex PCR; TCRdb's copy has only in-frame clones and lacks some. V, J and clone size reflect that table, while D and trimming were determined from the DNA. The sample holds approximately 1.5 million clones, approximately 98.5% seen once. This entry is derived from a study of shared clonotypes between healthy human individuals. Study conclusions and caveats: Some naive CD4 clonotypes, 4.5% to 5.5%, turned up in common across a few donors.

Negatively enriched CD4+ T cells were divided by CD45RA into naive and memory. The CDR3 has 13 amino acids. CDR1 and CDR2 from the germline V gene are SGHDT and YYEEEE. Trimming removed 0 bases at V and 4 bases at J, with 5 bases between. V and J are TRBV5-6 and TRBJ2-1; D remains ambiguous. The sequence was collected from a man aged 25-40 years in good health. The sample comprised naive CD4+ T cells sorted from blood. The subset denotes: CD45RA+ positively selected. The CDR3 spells CASSLVPYNEQFF. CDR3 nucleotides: TGTGCCAGCAGCTTGGTGCCTTACAATGAGCAGTTCTTC. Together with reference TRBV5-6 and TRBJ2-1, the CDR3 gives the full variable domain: DAGVTQSPTHLIKTRGQQVTLRCSPKSGHDTVSWYQQALGQGPQFIFQYYEEEERQRGNFPDRFSGHQFPNYSSELNVNALLLGDSALYLCASSLVPYNEQFFGPGTRLTVL.